This T cell receptor (beta chain) was recorded in a study of neurological immune-mediated disorders. The study, taken as a whole, reports: No CDR3 amino acid sequences were shared by expanded clones across subjects, suggesting private repertoires in all groups.

This clonotype was counted many times. Antigen unknown. The ends lost 5 bases at V and 1 base at J; junction bases unmatched: 4. CDR1 and CDR2 (germline): LGHDT, YNNKEL (reference sequence). The CDR3 extends over 14 amino acids. The cDNA was generated through 5'RACE incorporating 10-nucleotide random UMIs. Using its own MiXCR run on the 5' RACE reads, TCRdb lists one record per CDR3 protein. The top ten clones hold around 5% of a sample with 30,000 to 50,000 distinct CDR3 sequences, 7% to 8.5% of them seen once. For sorted libraries, the input was approximately 1 million CD4+ or CD8+ T cells. The chain carries TRBV3-1 and TRBJ2-5, with 7 positions matching TRBD1. The source is a man in his fifties or sixties in good health. Specimen: CD4+ T cells from blood. The DNA for the CDR3 is TGTGCCAGCAGCACTCACAGGGGCCAAGAGACCCAGTACTTC. Amino acid sequence: CASSTHRGQETQYF.